This T cell receptor (beta chain) was identified in a study of T cells in Graves' hyperthyroidism and ophthalmopathy. The CDR3 runs to 16 residues. Per germline, CDR1 SGHRS and CDR2 YFSETQ. J was trimmed by 3 bases and V by 3 bases; bases with no gene match: 7. In this sample, this clonotype turned up many times. Its target is not known. Study-level findings and limits: Ophthalmopathy got predicted by the model a median approximately 6 months before its onset.

Extraction of PBMCs used 9 to 10 ml of fresh peripheral blood. The CDR3 regions of TCR beta were amplified from RNA transcripts. Carried out on the TCR CDR3, a first-round RT-PCR used the HTBI primer set. TCRdb analysed the multiplex PCR reads with MiXCR anew, one entry per CDR3 protein. This sample has nearly 600,000 distinct CDR3 sequences, with more than 11% found just once. The TCR originated in a woman under 40 with Graves' hyperthyroidism that later progressed to Graves' ophthalmopathy. The rearrangement joins TRBV5-1 to TRBJ2-1; 9 nucleotides agree with TRBD1. The sample consisted of blood. CDR3 nucleotide sequence: TGCGCCAGCAGCTGGACAGGGGCTAGCGGCTACAATGAGCAGTTCTTC. This encodes CASSWTGASGYNEQFF. The full variable domain, with the rest looked up from reference TRBV5-1 and TRBJ2-1, is KAGVTQTPRYLIKTRGQQVTLSCSPISGHRSVSWYQQTPGQGLQFLFEYFSETQRNKGNFPGRFSGRQFSNSRSEMNVSTLELGDSALYLCASSWTGASGYNEQFFGPGTRLTVL.